This T cell receptor beta chain was sequenced during a study of T cell responses to AZD1222 COVID-19 vaccine. Whole-study findings and limits: White British ancestry dominated among donors, who included more females, and clonal diversity was possibly underestimated.

Concerning this clone itself: Its cognate antigen is unknown.

The germline V gene encodes CDR1 SGHNT and CDR2 YENEEA. V lost 1 base, J lost 7 bases, and 9 bases stayed unmatched. The CDR3 contains 15 residues. Only in-frame clones appear in the TCRdb table, and some are missing; sequencing was by immunoSEQ multiplex PCR. This table has about 120,000 clones, 80% to 90% appearing once. The V and J genes are TRBV11-3 and TRBJ1-2; 7 bases are a match to TRBD1. The sample was peripheral blood, taken on day 0 of AZD1222 vaccination. The TCR sequence derives from an adult in good health. CDR3 DNA: TGTGCCAGCAGCTTAGCCGCTACAGGGGCGTCTGGCTACACCTTC. It is translated as CASSLAATGASGYTF.